The 24 T cell receptor beta chains given below trace back to one sample, sequenced in a study of T-cell reconstitution after alpha-beta-depleted transplantation in children. Preparation of the TCRbeta library involved a method that used unique molecular identifiers. TCRdb reprocessed the PCR reads via MiXCR and lists one record per CDR3 protein. The sample contains about 440,000 distinct CDR3 sequences, about 45% of which appear only once. Sequencing used PBMCs, obtained before TCRalphabeta/CD19-depleted stem cell transplant. The source of these receptors is a girl aged 2-9 years with aplastic anemia, due to receive a stem cell transplant.

V is TRBV18 and J is TRBJ2-3; D unresolved. Trimming removed 8 bases from V and 4 bases from J, with 16 bases in between. Germline V gene data show CDR1 as KGHSH and CDR2 as LQKENI. The CDR3 is made up of 14 amino acids. CDR3 coding DNA: TGTGCCAGCAAACCAGACTTTATTGCAGATACGCAGTATTTT. This gives the protein CASKPDFIADTQYF.

The gene calls are TRBV7-3 and TRBJ2-1, with D perhaps TRBD1 (5 bases). The length of the CDR3 is 16 residues. Germline CDR1 reads SGHTA; CDR2 reads FQGTGA. V was trimmed by 5 bases and J by 5 bases, leaving 19 bases between them. Here the CDR3 reads CASSPQAVTDNNEQFF. Written as DNA, the CDR3 is TGTGCCAGCAGCCCACAGGCGGTGACGGACAACAATGAGCAGTTCTTC.

V is TRBV20-1 and J is TRBJ2-2, with TRBD2 matching 13 bases. V lost 6 bases to trimming and J lost 6 bases; unmatched junction nucleotides: 19. Germline CDR1 is DFQATT and CDR2 is SNEGSKA (reference sequence). There are 19 residues in the CDR3. CDR3 region: CSARRPGLAGDSGAGELFF. CDR3 bases: TGCAGTGCCCGAAGGCCCGGACTAGCGGGGGACAGTGGGGCCGGGGAGCTGTTTTTT.

This clonotype has just a few counts. DNA of the CDR3: TGTGCCAGTAGTCCGCGGACAGGAGGGGCCTACGAGCAGTACTTC. Encoded protein: CASSPRTGGAYEQYF. This chain joins TRBV19 and TRBJ2-7, with TRBD1 as a possible D gene (7 bases). The germline V gene has CDR1 LNHDA and CDR2 SQIVND (reference sequence). The V gene lost 5 bases and the J gene lost 2 bases, with 16 bases spanning the gap. CDR3 length equals 15 residues.

This clonotype was observed a few times. The chain combines TRBV20-1 with TRBJ2-7; D might be TRBD2 (6 bases). The V gene lost 0 bases and the J gene lost 2 bases, with 17 bases spanning the gap. CDR3 size: 16 residues. Per the germline V gene, CDR1 is DFQATT and CDR2 is SNEGSKA (reference sequence). The CDR3 is CSARDRSTGLAYEQYF. The CDR3, as DNA: TGCAGTGCTAGAGACAGGAGTACGGGACTCGCCTACGAGCAGTACTTC.

Only a few counts were recorded for this clonotype. CDR3 DNA: TGCAGTGCTACCAATCAAAGGGGGACTGCTAGCTATGGCTACACCTTC. It specifies CSATNQRGTASYGYTF. This sequence joins TRBV20-1 and TRBJ1-2; maybe TRBD1 (6 bases). The CDR3 length is 16 residues. Trimming removed 4 bases from V and 4 bases from J, with 22 bases in between. The germline V gene encodes CDR1 DFQATT and CDR2 SNEGSKA (reference sequence).

This clonotype was picked up a small number of times. The chain joins TRBV3-1 to TRBJ2-3, with TRBD2 matching 9 bases. The CDR3 contains 15 residues. Germline V gene data show CDR1 as LGHDT and CDR2 as YNNKEL (reference sequence). V gave up 5 bases and J gave up 3 bases; unmatched junction bases: 6. CDR3 region: CASSDLAGDTDTQYF. CDR3 coding DNA: TGTGCCAGCAGCGATTTAGCGGGAGATACAGATACGCAGTATTTT.

This clonotype was recorded at least ten times. The chain couples TRBV5-1 to TRBJ2-5; 8 bases fit TRBD2. Germline loops: CDR1 SGHRS, CDR2 YFSETQ. This CDR3 contains 14 residues. Losses at the gene ends were 2 bases for V and 5 bases for J; bases not matched to a gene: 5. CDR3 loop: CASSLAGADETQYF. CDR3 nucleotide sequence: TGCGCCAGCAGCTTAGCGGGAGCGGATGAGACCCAGTACTTC.

This clonotype has a count of ten or more. The V call is TRBV7-9, the J call TRBJ2-5; the D gene is possibly TRBD1 (5 bases). V was shortened by 0 bases and J by 3 bases, with 8 bases between the two germline ends. The germline CDR1 and CDR2 sequences are SEHNR and FQNEAQ (reference sequence). The CDR3 loop spans 14 amino acids. The CDR3, as DNA: TGTGCCAGCAGCTTAGCGGGGCCGAAAGAGACCCAGTACTTC. As protein: CASSLAGPKETQYF.

This clonotype has just a few counts. This chain joins TRBV29-1 and TRBJ2-2, with a tentative D call TRBD1 (6 bases). The CDR3 consists of 16 residues. V shed 2 bases and J shed 0 bases, with 13 bases lying between them. Germline values: CDR1 SQVTM, CDR2 ANQGSEA. The CDR3 here is CSVESWAGANTGELFF. In nucleotides, the CDR3 is TGCAGCGTTGAATCGTGGGCAGGGGCGAACACCGGGGAGCTGTTTTTT.

The rearrangement uses TRBV5-1 and TRBJ1-1; 9 nucleotides agree with TRBD1. Germline CDR1 reads SGHRS; CDR2 reads YFSETQ. This CDR3 has 16 residues. V dropped 1 base and J dropped 1; count of bases not matched to a gene: 5. The CDR3 loop is CASSLPGTGRNTEAFF. In DNA form, the CDR3 reads TGCGCCAGCAGCTTGCCCGGGACAGGGAGGAACACTGAAGCTTTCTTT.

V is TRBV7-6 and J is TRBJ2-7; 10 bases map to TRBD2. The CDR3 runs 15 residues. The V gene end was trimmed by 4 bases and the J gene end by 2 bases; junction bases not matched to a gene: 5. The germline CDR1 and CDR2 sequences are SGHVS and FNYEAQ. CDR3 residues: CASSSLTSGPYEQYF. The CDR3 coding sequence is TGTGCCAGCAGCTCCCTGACTAGCGGGCCCTACGAGCAGTACTTC.

V and J are TRBV9 and TRBJ1-1, with unresolved D. The CDR3 is made up of 13 amino acids. The germline V gene has CDR1 SGDLS and CDR2 YYNGEE. V shed 3 bases and J shed 3 bases, with 9 bases lying between them. CDR3 DNA sequence: TGTGCCAGCAGCGGAACAACGGACACTGAAGCTTTCTTT. Amino acid sequence: CASSGTTDTEAFF.

This chain joins TRBV20-1 and TRBJ2-1; no clear D. CDR3 length: 15 amino acids. The V gene's germline CDR1 is DFQATT and CDR2 SNEGSKA (reference sequence). The V gene lost 4 bases and the J gene lost 3 bases, with 16 bases spanning the gap. CDR3 protein: CSAKISAIRYNEQFF. The CDR3 DNA sequence: TGCAGTGCTAAGATATCGGCCATTCGCTACAATGAGCAGTTCTTC.

This clonotype was seen a single time. The chain employs TRBV28 and TRBJ2-7, with 7 bases identical to TRBD1. Looked up from germline, CDR1 is MDHEN and CDR2 is SYDVKM. The length of the CDR3 is 12 residues. V gave up 6 bases and J gave up 4 bases; unmatched junction bases: 3. CDR3: CASSQQGYEQYF. Here the CDR3 DNA reads TGTGCCAGCAGCCAACAGGGGTACGAGCAGTACTTC.

The chain uses TRBV18 and TRBJ2-3; tentative D call: TRBD2 (6 bases). Trimming left V 3 bases short and J 3 bases short, with 16 bases between. CDR1 is KGHSH and CDR2 is LQKENI in the germline V gene. CDR3 length equals 16 residues. The CDR3 DNA reads as TGTGCCAGCTCACCCTCCTTCGGACGGGAGACAGATACGCAGTATTTT. Translated: CASSPSFGRETDTQYF.

This clonotype has just one count. The chain recombines TRBV28 with TRBJ2-1; perhaps TRBD2 as D (6 bases). This CDR3 region has 18 residues. CDR1 MDHEN and CDR2 SYDVKM come from the germline V gene. Trimming stripped 5 bases from V and 8 bases from J, with 28 bases between. The CDR3 bases are TGTGCCAGCAGTCCAAACACCCTCGTGGATCGGGGGTATGATGAGCAGTTCTTC. Amino acids: CASSPNTLVDRGYDEQFF.

The rearrangement joins TRBV5-5 to TRBJ2-1; D tentatively reads TRBD1 or TRBD2 (5 bases each). Germline CDR1 SGHKS, CDR2 YYEKEE (reference sequence). The CDR3 spans 16 residues. Trimming removed 0 bases at V and 7 bases at J, with 17 bases between. In nucleotides, the CDR3 is TGTGCCAGCAGCTTGGGCTGGGACGCGTCCGAGAATGAGCAGTTCTTC. It encodes CASSLGWDASENEQFF.

This chain joins TRBV4-2 and TRBJ2-1, with 8 bases identical to TRBD1. CDR1 LGHNA and CDR2 YNFKEQ come from the germline V gene. Trimming at V came to 8 bases and at J to 6 bases, leaving 15 bases not matched to a gene. There are 16 residues in the CDR3. CDR3 in amino acids: CASGPEGHRGFNEQFF. CDR3 sequence (DNA): TGTGCCAGCGGCCCGGAGGGCCACAGGGGGTTCAATGAGCAGTTCTTC.

This clonotype showed up many times. This chain links TRBV5-1 with TRBJ2-1; 7 positions match TRBD2. From germline, CDR1 is SGHRS and CDR2 YFSETQ. This CDR3 comprises 16 residues. With 3 bases clipped from V and 0 bases from J, the junction kept 6 bases outside the gene matches. The CDR3 sequence: CASSSGGSSSYNEQFF. The CDR3 DNA sequence: TGCGCCAGCAGCTCCGGGGGGTCCTCCTCCTACAATGAGCAGTTCTTC.

The chain uses TRBV24-1 and TRBJ2-1; D unresolved. Trimming left V 9 bases short and J 7 bases short, with 12 bases between. The CDR3 has 12 residues. From germline, CDR1 is KGHDR and CDR2 SFDVKD. The CDR3 DNA reads TGTGCCACCGCAAACCGGCAGAATGAGCAGTTCTTC. Its translation is CATANRQNEQFF.

This clonotype occurred many times. This chain connects TRBV20-1 to TRBJ2-1; D is undetermined. The germline V and J ends were trimmed by 6 bases and 4 bases, with 7 bases remaining between them. The CDR3 covers 11 residues. Germline V gene data show CDR1 as DFQATT and CDR2 as SNEGSKA (reference sequence). CDR3 nucleotides: TGCAGTGCCTTGACATACAATGAGCAGTTCTTC. This gives the protein CSALTYNEQFF.

This chain joins TRBV4-1 and TRBJ2-1, with 7 bases that match TRBD1. The CDR3 covers 13 residues. V gave up 4 bases and J gave up 6 bases; unmatched junction bases: 3. The germline gives CDR1 MGHRA, CDR2 YSYEKL. The CDR3 sequence is CASSRNRGNEQFF. The CDR3 nucleotides are TGCGCCAGCAGCCGAAACAGGGGCAATGAGCAGTTCTTC.

This chain connects TRBV6-5 to TRBJ1-6, with 10 bases aligning to TRBD1. Per germline, CDR1 MNHEY and CDR2 SVGAGI. The CDR3 has 17 residues. J was trimmed by 5 bases and V by 5 bases; bases with no gene match: 9. CDR3 coding DNA: TGTGCCAGCAGTACCAGGGACAGGGGCCTTGATAATTCACCCCTCCACTTT. This gives the protein CASSTRDRGLDNSPLHF.